This T cell receptor (beta chain) was recovered during a study of shared clonotypes between healthy human individuals. TCRdb's table, derived via immunoSEQ multiplex PCR, lists solely in-frame clones and lacks some. The data show about a million clones, roughly 80% seen once. The V gene's germline CDR1 is LNHDA and CDR2 SQIVND (reference sequence). V was pared by 4 bases and J by 9 bases, with 5 bases of the junction left unmatched. The CDR3 consists of 13 residues. The material sequenced was memory CD4+ T cells from PBMCs. As for subset: CD45RA-negative fraction. The receptor's source is a young man in good health. Some clones in this sample may be carry-over from other donors' samples. The gene calls are TRBV19 and TRBJ2-2; 7 bases map to TRBD1. The CDR3 DNA sequence: TGTGCCAGTAGTACGACAGGGTCGCGGGAGCTGTTTTTT. Its translation is CASSTTGSRELFF.